The clone carrying this T cell receptor (beta chain) appeared a few times. Its antigen is unknown. This entry belongs to a study of breast tumors, draining lymph nodes, adjacent tissues. MiXCR was run by TCRdb on the multiplex PCR reads, yielding one entry per CDR3 protein. The sample records approximately 190,000 distinct CDR3 sequences, around 29% being singletons. Samples came from axillary lymph nodes draining the breast cancer. Broader study findings: Data fit most tumor T cells coming from lymph node, expanding in tumor.

The sample consisted of axillary lymph node tissue. This receptor was identified in a female donor with breast cancer. Some clones in this sample may be carry-over from other donors' samples.

CDR3 sequence: CASRGTGGQETQYF. The CDR3, as DNA: TGCGCCAGCAGGGGGACAGGGGGGCAAGAGACCCAGTACTTC. This rearrangement joins TRBV5-1 to TRBJ2-5, with TRBD1 matching 11 bases. There are 14 residues in the CDR3. Germline values: CDR1 SGHRS, CDR2 YFSETQ. V was pared by 5 bases and J by 2 bases, with 2 bases of the junction left unmatched.